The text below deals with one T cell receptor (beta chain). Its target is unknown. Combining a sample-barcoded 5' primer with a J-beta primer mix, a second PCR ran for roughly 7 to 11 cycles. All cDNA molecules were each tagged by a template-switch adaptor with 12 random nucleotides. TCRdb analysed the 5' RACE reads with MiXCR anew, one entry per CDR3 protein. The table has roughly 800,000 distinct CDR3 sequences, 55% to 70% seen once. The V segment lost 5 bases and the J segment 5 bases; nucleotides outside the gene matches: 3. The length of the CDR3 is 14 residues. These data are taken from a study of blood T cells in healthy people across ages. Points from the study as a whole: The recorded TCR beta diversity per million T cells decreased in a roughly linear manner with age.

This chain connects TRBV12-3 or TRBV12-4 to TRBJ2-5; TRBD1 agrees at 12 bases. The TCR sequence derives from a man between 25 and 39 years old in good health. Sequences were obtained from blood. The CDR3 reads CASSGDRGQETQYF. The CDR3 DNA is TGTGCCAGCAGTGGGGACAGGGGGCAGGAGACCCAGTACTTC.